These 5 T cell receptor beta chains were sequenced from one sample in a study of blood T cell repertoires in COVID-19. The method was immunoSEQ multiplex PCR; TCRdb's version includes in-frame clones alone and lacks a portion of them. The sample records about 67,000 clones, around 88% being singletons. The source material was peripheral blood. The receptors shown here come from a woman of 80 years or more with acute or convalescent COVID-19.

This chain uses TRBV23-1 with TRBJ2-7; 7 bases are a match to TRBD1. TRBV23-1 has ORF status, its function being uncertain. The CDR3 runs to 19 residues. V was pared by 0 bases and J by 3 bases, with 17 bases of the junction left unmatched. CDR3 nucleotide sequence: TGCGCCAGCAGTCAATCAAGGAAGCGAGACAGGGAATATCGCTACGAGCAGTACTTC. It codes for CASSQSRKRDREYRYEQYF.

V is TRBV20-1 and J is TRBJ2-7, with TRBD1 matching over 10 bases. This CDR3 is 17 amino acids long. V lost 3 bases, J lost 5 bases, and 16 bases stayed unmatched. Germline V CDR1 and CDR2: DFQATT, SNEGSKA (reference sequence). The CDR3, as DNA: TGCAGTGCTAGTCATAACCCTCCGGGACAGGGGTTGGACGAGCAGTACTTC. This translates into CSASHNPPGQGLDEQYF.

The chain uses TRBV5-1 and TRBJ2-2, with a possible D match to TRBD2 (6 bases). Germline V gene sequence: CDR1 SGHRS, CDR2 YFSETQ. The CDR3 spans 16 residues. V dropped 1 base and J dropped 1 base, with 11 bases sitting between them. The CDR3 loop reads CASSLSGAQNTGELFF. The CDR3 bases are TGCGCCAGCAGCTTGTCGGGAGCCCAGAACACCGGGGAGCTGTTTTTT.

The V and J genes are TRBV24-1 and TRBJ1-4; perhaps TRBD1 as D (6 bases). Germline CDR1 reads KGHDR; CDR2 reads SFDVKD. The V and J ends lost 2 bases and 4 bases respectively, with 10 bases between them. This CDR3 is built from 15 residues. CDR3 sequence (DNA): TGTGCCACCAGTGATTCGACAGGCGGTAATGAAAAACTGTTTTTT. Encoded protein: CATSDSTGGNEKLFF.

The sample holds one count of this clone. The rearrangement joins TRBV10-3 to TRBJ1-4; D unresolved. Per germline, CDR1 ENHRY and CDR2 SYGVKD. Trimming took off 3 bases at V and 8 bases at J, with 13 bases between the two ends. The CDR3 is 14 amino acids. DNA of the CDR3: TGTGCCATCAGTGACAGTCCAGTTTTGGAAAAACTGTTTTTT. It yields the protein CAISDSPVLEKLFF.